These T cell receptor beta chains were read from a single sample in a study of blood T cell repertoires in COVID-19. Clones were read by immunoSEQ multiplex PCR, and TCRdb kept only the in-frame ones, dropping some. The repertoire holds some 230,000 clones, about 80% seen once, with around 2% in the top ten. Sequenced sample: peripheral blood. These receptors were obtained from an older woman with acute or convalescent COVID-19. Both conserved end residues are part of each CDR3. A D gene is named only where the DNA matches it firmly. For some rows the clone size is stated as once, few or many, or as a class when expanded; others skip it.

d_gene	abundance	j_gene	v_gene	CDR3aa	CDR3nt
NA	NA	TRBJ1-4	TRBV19	CASSTFWGTPVEKLFF	TGTGCCAGTAGTACTTTCTGGGGCACCCCAGTTGAAAAACTGTTTTTT
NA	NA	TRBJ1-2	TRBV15	CATSSAGSYYGYTF	TGTGCCACCAGCAGTGCAGGTTCCTACTATGGCTACACCTTC
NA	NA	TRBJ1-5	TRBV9	CASSLDALGQPQHF	TGTGCCAGCAGCCTAGATGCCTTGGGCCAGCCCCAGCATTTT
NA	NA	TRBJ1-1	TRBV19	CASSIGTGMNTEAFF	TGTGCCAGTAGTATTGGTACAGGTATGAACACTGAAGCTTTCTTT
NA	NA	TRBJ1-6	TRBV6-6	CASTGTPDHSPLHF	TGTGCCAGCACTGGGACACCCGATCATTCACCCCTCCACTTT
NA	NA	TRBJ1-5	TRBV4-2	CASSQGQQPQHF	TGTGCCAGCAGCCAAGGACAGCAGCCCCAGCATTTT
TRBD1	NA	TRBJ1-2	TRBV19	CASSGTPGQVYGYTF	TGTGCCAGTAGTGGAACCCCGGGACAGGTATATGGCTACACCTTC
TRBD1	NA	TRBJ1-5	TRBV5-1	CASSSGQPNQPQHF	TGCGCCAGCAGCTCGGGACAGCCCAATCAGCCCCAGCATTTT
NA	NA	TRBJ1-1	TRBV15	CATQGLNTEAFF	TGTGCCACCCAGGGGCTGAACACTGAAGCTTTCTTT
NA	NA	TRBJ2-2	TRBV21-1	CASSTPGVQATGELFF	TGTGCCAGCAGCACCCCAGGGGTTCAGGCGACCGGGGAGCTGTTTTTT
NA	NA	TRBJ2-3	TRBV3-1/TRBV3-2	CASSPIGGLGTDTQYF	TGTGCCAGCAGCCCCATCGGAGGTCTTGGCACAGATACGCAGTATTTT
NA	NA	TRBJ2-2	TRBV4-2	CASSFHRTRQFANTGELFF	TGTGCCAGCAGCTTCCACCGGACCCGACAGTTCGCGAACACCGGGGAGCTGTTTTTT
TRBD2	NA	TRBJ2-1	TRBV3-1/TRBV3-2	CASSQLTLTSGGRDEQFF	TGTGCCAGCAGCCAACTTACTCTTACTAGCGGGGGTCGGGATGAGCAGTTCTTC
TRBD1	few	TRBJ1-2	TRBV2	CASSDQGALGYTF	TGTGCCAGCAGTGACCAGGGGGCTCTTGGCTACACCTTC
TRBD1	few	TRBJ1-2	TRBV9	CASSPRGTGGDGYTF	TGTGCCAGCAGCCCCCGGGGGACAGGGGGAGATGGCTACACCTTC
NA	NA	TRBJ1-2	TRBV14	CASSPRGRYGYTF	TGTGCCAGCAGCCCCAGAGGGAGGTATGGCTACACCTTC
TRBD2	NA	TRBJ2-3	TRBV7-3	CASSDPTSGGADTQYF	TGTGCCAGCAGCGACCCGACTAGCGGGGGGGCGGATACGCAGTATTTT